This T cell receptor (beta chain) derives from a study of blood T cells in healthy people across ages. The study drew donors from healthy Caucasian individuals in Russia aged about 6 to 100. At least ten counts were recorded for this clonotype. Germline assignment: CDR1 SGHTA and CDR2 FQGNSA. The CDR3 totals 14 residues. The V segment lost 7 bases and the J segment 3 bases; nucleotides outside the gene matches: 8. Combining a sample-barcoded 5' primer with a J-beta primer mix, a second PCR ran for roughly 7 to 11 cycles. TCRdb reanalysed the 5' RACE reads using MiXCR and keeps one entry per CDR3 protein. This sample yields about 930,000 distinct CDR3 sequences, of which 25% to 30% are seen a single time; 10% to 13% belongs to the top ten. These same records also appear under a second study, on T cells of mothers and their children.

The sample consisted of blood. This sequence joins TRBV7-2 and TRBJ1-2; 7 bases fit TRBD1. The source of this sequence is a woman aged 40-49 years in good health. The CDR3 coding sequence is TGTGCCAGCATCCACAGGGGTCTGGACTATGGCTACACCTTC. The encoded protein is CASIHRGLDYGYTF.